The 30 T cell receptor beta chains reported below all come from one sample, sequenced in a study of T cells in Graves' hyperthyroidism and ophthalmopathy. Authors of the study amplified TCR beta CDR3 regions from RNA transcripts. When the TCR CDR3 underwent first-round RT-PCR, the HTBI primer set was used. A single record per CDR3 protein comes from TCRdb applying MiXCR to the multiplex PCR reads. The repertoire has 75,000 to 100,000 distinct CDR3 sequences, just over 50% of them found once; the top ten carry 25% to 30%. Sequencing input: blood. The receptor set was obtained from a middle-aged woman with Graves' hyperthyroidism.

This clonotype was detected ten times or more. V usage is TRBV4-2 and J usage is TRBJ1-2, with D possibly matching TRBD1 (5 bases). Trimming stripped 3 bases from V and 0 bases from J, with 8 bases between. The CDR3 is 14 amino acids. Germline V gives CDR1 LGHNA, CDR2 YNFKEQ. The CDR3 sequence: CASSQGQANYGYTF. The CDR3 DNA reads as TGTGCCAGCAGCCAGGGGCAGGCTAACTATGGCTACACCTTC.

In this sample, this clonotype turned up many times. The rearrangement joins TRBV20-1 to TRBJ2-5, with a possible D match to TRBD2 (6 bases). There are 15 residues in the CDR3. Trimming shortened V by 5 bases and J by 9 bases, and 25 bases separated the two germline ends. From germline, CDR1 is DFQATT and CDR2 SNEGSKA (reference sequence). The CDR3 nucleotides are TGCAGTGCTCCAACGCTCGACGGTGTCGAGCGGGCCCAGTACTTC. This codes for CSAPTLDGVERAQYF.

A note on this clonotype: A read error is likely, as this CDR3 ends without the conserved phenylalanine or tryptophan. It is unclear where the CDR3 begins or ends on the DNA, so no DNA is shown, and the CDR3 is as TCRdb lists it. The chain employs TRBV7-9 and TRBJ2-2; the DNA was not used to check the table's D call, TRBD2. Germline V lookup: CDR1 SEHNR, CDR2 FQNEAQ (reference sequence). The CDR3 adds up to 15 amino acids, both ends counted. The CDR3 loop is CASSVASGYTGELSL.

This clonotype was seen many times. This rearrangement joins TRBV7-8 to TRBJ1-3; D remains ambiguous. The germline V and J ends were trimmed by 1 base and 0 bases, with 10 bases remaining between them. The length of the CDR3 is 16 residues. The germline gives CDR1 SGHVS, CDR2 FQNEAQ. The CDR3 DNA reads TGTGCCAGCAGCTTAGGGGAGGGAAACTCTGGAAACACCATATATTTT. Its protein is CASSLGEGNSGNTIYF.

This chain links TRBV24-1 with TRBJ2-5; 10 bases agree with TRBD1. The CDR3 is made up of 14 amino acids. CDR1 is KGHDR and CDR2 is SFDVKD in the germline V gene. Trimming took 2 bases from V and 5 from J; bases not matched to a gene: 1. The CDR3 DNA reads TGTGCCACCAGTGATTGGACAGGGGGGGAGACCCAGTACTTC. This translates into CATSDWTGGETQYF.

Turning to this clonotype: A read error may account for a junction end that differs from germline. The chain links TRBV11-2 to TRBJ1-2, with D possibly being TRBD1 (5 bases). The CDR3 totals 15 residues. CDR1 and CDR2 (germline): SGHAT, FQNNGV. This CDR3 is CASSQDLRTNYGYAF. The DNA of the CDR3 is TGTGCCAGCAGCCAAGATCTGAGGACAAATTATGGCTACGCCTTC. Full variable domain (rest looked up from reference TRBV11-2 and TRBJ1-2): EAGVAQSPRYKIIEKRQSVAFWCNPISGHATLYWYQQILGQGPKLLIQFQNNGVVDDSQLPKDRFSAERLKGVDSTLKIQPAKLEDSAVYLCASSQDLRTNYGYAFGSGTRLTVV.

The chain combines TRBV7-2 with TRBJ2-2, with TRBD2 as a possible D gene (7 bases). Germline CDR1 SGHTA, CDR2 FQGNSA. CDR3 length equals 15 residues. The V and J ends lost 5 bases and 6 bases respectively, with 16 bases between them. The CDR3 reads CASSPGGQGPGELFF. The CDR3, as DNA: TGTGCCAGCAGCCCGGGGGGCCAGGGGCCCGGGGAGCTGTTTTTT. The whole variable domain, remainder taken from reference TRBV7-2 and TRBJ2-2, is GAGVSQSPSNKVTEKGKDVELRCDPISGHTALYWYRQSLGQGLEFLIYFQGNSAPDKSGLPSDRFSAERTGGSVSTLTIQRTQQEDSAVYLCASSPGGQGPGELFFGEGSRLTVL.

This clonotype was picked up many times. This chain links TRBV2 with TRBJ2-3, with 10 bases identical to TRBD1. The CDR3 contains 17 residues. Trimming took 3 bases from V and 0 from J; bases not matched to a gene: 6. Germline CDR1 is SNHLY and CDR2 is FYNNEI. The CDR3 region is CASSDGLGQGSTDTQYF. DNA for the CDR3: TGTGCCAGCAGTGATGGGTTGGGACAGGGGAGCACAGATACGCAGTATTTT. Full variable domain (outside the CDR3, taken from reference TRBV2 and TRBJ2-3): EPEVTQTPSHQVTQMGQEVILRCVPISNHLYFYWYRQILGQKVEFLVSFYNNEISEKSEIFDDQFSVERPDGSNFTLKIRSTKLEDSAMYFCASSDGLGQGSTDTQYFGPGTRLTVL.

The chain uses TRBV13 and TRBJ2-5; 7 bases fit TRBD1. In germline, CDR1 is PRHDT, CDR2 FYEKMQ (reference sequence). This CDR3 spans 12 amino acids. Losses at the gene ends were 6 bases for V and 9 bases for J; bases not matched to a gene: 7. The CDR3 is CASSFTGQPQYF. The CDR3 DNA follows: TGTGCCAGCAGTTTCACGGGACAGCCCCAGTACTTC. Drawing the rest from reference TRBV13 and TRBJ2-5, the complete variable domain is AAGVIQSPRHLIKEKRETATLKCYPIPRHDTVYWYQQGPGQDPQFLISFYEKMQSDKGSIPDRFSAQQFSDYHSELNMSSLELGDSALYFCASSFTGQPQYFGPGTRLLVL.

Ten or more counts support this clonotype. This chain uses TRBV4-3 with TRBJ2-3; TRBD2 matches at 11 bases. Germline trimming cut 4 bases from V and 5 bases from J; bases unmatched to any gene: 5. Germline V lookup: CDR1 LGHNA, CDR2 YSLEER. This CDR3 has 15 amino acids. CDR3 residues: CASSRVLAGGDTQYF. The DNA of the CDR3 is TGCGCCAGCAGCCGCGTCCTAGCGGGAGGAGATACGCAGTATTTT.

This chain connects TRBV5-1 to TRBJ1-2, with 7 nucleotides matching TRBD1. V lost 4 bases and J lost 0; bases outside the gene matches: 6. The CDR3 runs to 15 residues. From germline, CDR1 is SGHRS and CDR2 YFSETQ. The CDR3 loop reads CASSGTDRANYGYTF. CDR3 in DNA: TGCGCCAGCAGCGGGACAGACCGAGCTAACTATGGCTACACCTTC.

There are a few counts of this clonotype. A much bigger clone sits one base away, suggesting this may be a read error. This chain joins TRBV19 and TRBJ1-1; 7 bases match TRBD1. The CDR3 has 15 amino acids. CDR1 and CDR2 from the germline V gene are LNHDA and SQIVND (reference sequence). The CDR3 DNA sequence: TGTGCCAGTAGTTCACCACAGGGGCGGAACACTGAAGCTCTCTTT. Its protein is CASSSPQGRNTEALF.

This clonotype appeared many times. This chain connects TRBV6-2 or TRBV6-3 to TRBJ1-5; D is unclear. V was shortened by 6 bases and J by 0 bases, with 9 bases between the two germline ends. Germline CDR1 reads MNHEY; CDR2 reads SVGEGT. The CDR3 length is 14 residues. CDR3 DNA sequence: TGTGCCAGCAGCACGGTATATAGCAATCAGCCCCAGCATTTT. Protein product: CASSTVYSNQPQHF.

This clonotype was recorded at least ten times. V and J are TRBV5-4 and TRBJ1-1; D unclear. V gave up 2 bases and J gave up 5 bases, with 7 bases separating them. Germline CDR1 is SGHNT and CDR2 is YYREEE (reference sequence). This CDR3 has 12 amino acids. The CDR3 DNA sequence: TGTGCCAGCAGCTTAAGGGATACTGAAGCTTTCTTT. Translating it yields CASSLRDTEAFF.

The chain links TRBV5-1 to TRBJ2-7; no firm D call. CDR3 size: 15 residues. Between the trimmed V and J ends, which lost 0 bases and 5 bases, there was a span of 15 bases. CDR1 and CDR2 (germline): SGHRS, YFSETQ. In nucleotides, the CDR3 is TGCGCCAGCAGCTTGGGACCGACTTTACGCAACGAGCAGTACTTC. Protein sequence: CASSLGPTLRNEQYF.

The rearrangement joins TRBV29-1 to TRBJ2-5; possibly TRBD2 for D (6 bases). V was pared by 6 bases and J by 8 bases, with 13 bases between. Germline V gene data show CDR1 as SQVTM and CDR2 as ANQGSEA. The CDR3 has 11 residues. The CDR3 reads CSVTGSYTQYF. CDR3 bases: TGCAGCGTGACCGGGAGTTATACCCAGTACTTC.

CDR3 amino acids: CASSQESVGTLHF. Here the CDR3 DNA reads TGCGCCAGCAGCCAAGAGTCGGTGGGAACCCTCCACTTT. The J gene is TRBJ1-6, the V gene TRBV4-3, with no clear D. The CDR3 sequence is 13 residues long. Germline V gene data show CDR1 as LGHNA and CDR2 as YSLEER. V was trimmed by 0 bases and J by 14 bases, leaving 11 bases between them.

The table lists this clonotype with many counts. The chain joins TRBV4-3 to TRBJ2-7, with D unresolved. The ends were cut back, 0 bases at V and 0 bases at J, with 6 bases in the middle. Per the germline V gene, CDR1 is LGHNA and CDR2 is YSLEER. The CDR3 loop spans 14 amino acids. CDR3 nucleotides: TGCGCCAGCAGCCAAGAGGTGGGCTCCTACGAGCAGTACTTC. Its protein is CASSQEVGSYEQYF.

This clonotype was counted many times. This CDR3 reads CATSRDRGYQPQHF. In DNA form, the CDR3 reads TGTGCCACCAGCAGAGATCGAGGGTATCAGCCCCAGCATTTT. J is TRBJ1-5 and V is TRBV15; no definite D call. The CDR3 consists of 14 residues. Germline lookup yields CDR1 LNHNV and CDR2 YYDKDF (reference sequence). V dropped 0 bases and J dropped 5 bases, with 8 bases sitting between them.

As concerns this clonotype: The conserved phenylalanine or tryptophan normally closing the CDR3 is absent here, so this likely arose from a read error. It is unclear where the CDR3 begins or ends on the DNA, so no DNA is shown, and the CDR3 is as TCRdb lists it. V is TRBV19 and J is TRBJ1-2. Ends included, the CDR3 has 11 residues. CDR1 and CDR2 (germline): LNHDA, SQIVND (reference sequence). The CDR3: CASTDYYGCTS.

This clonotype turned up a few times. A much larger clone differs by one base, so this may be a read error. This rearrangement joins TRBV12-3 or TRBV12-4 to TRBJ1-2; 7 positions match TRBD1. Trimming cost V 7 bases and J 5 bases; bases outside gene matches: 7. CDR3 length: 13 residues. This chain's CDR3 is CASMRQGTYGYTF. The DNA of the CDR3 is TGTGCCAGCATGCGACAGGGAACTTATGGCTACACCTTC.

As concerns this clonotype: One end of the junction is discordant with germline, which a read error may explain. The rearrangement joins TRBV7-2 to TRBJ2-5, with a possible D match to TRBD1 (5 bases). This CDR3 contains 15 residues. The germline V gene encodes CDR1 SGHTA and CDR2 FQGNSA. The CDR3 spells CASGARANDQETQHF. The CDR3 nucleotides read TGTGCCAGCGGGGCTAGGGCGAACGACCAAGAGACCCAGCACTTC.

Only a few counts were recorded for this clonotype. The V and J genes are TRBV12-3 or TRBV12-4 and TRBJ1-5, with 9 positions matching TRBD1. V trimming: 4 bases; J trimming: 3 bases; junction bases outside the gene matches: 7. This CDR3 spans 16 amino acids. The CDR3 reads CASSSSGTGNNQPQHF. The CDR3 bases are TGTGCCAGCAGTTCCTCCGGGACAGGGAACAATCAGCCCCAGCATTTT.

Note on this clonotype: Without the conserved terminal phenylalanine or tryptophan, this CDR3 likely stems from a read error. The chain has TRBV4-2 and TRBJ2-2; 7 nucleotides match TRBD2. The CDR3 spans 13 residues. Germline-derived CDR1 and CDR2 are LGHNA and YNFKEQ. The CDR3 DNA is TGTGCCAGCAGGGCCTCGGCAGGCGGGGGGCTGTTTTGT. Protein: CASRASAGGGLFC.

Note on this clonotype: Since the CDR3 does not end with the conserved phenylalanine or tryptophan, this likely comes from a read error. The DNA is omitted, as the CDR3 cannot be located on it reliably, and the CDR3 follows TCRdb's listing. The chain recombines TRBV7-9 with TRBJ2-2; the DNA was not used to check the table's D call, TRBD1. Germline V gene lookup returns CDR1 SEHNR and CDR2 FQNEAQ (reference sequence). The CDR3 region is 14 residues in length, termini included. The CDR3 loop is CASSRRGTAGELFL.

This clonotype occurred many times. This chain joins TRBV25-1 and TRBJ1-1; D gene ambiguous. V was trimmed by 8 bases and J by 5 bases, leaving 12 bases between them. In germline, CDR1 is MGHDK, CDR2 SYGVNS. There are 12 residues in the CDR3. The chain's CDR3 is CASGRGGTEAFF. The CDR3 DNA reads TGTGCCAGCGGCCGGGGAGGAACTGAAGCTTTCTTT.

This clonotype was recorded many times. This sequence joins TRBV19 and TRBJ2-2; D is possibly TRBD1 (5 bases). V lost 5 bases to trimming and J lost 0 bases, with 13 bases between them. This CDR3 has 16 residues. The germline V gene encodes CDR1 LNHDA and CDR2 SQIVND (reference sequence). The CDR3 coding sequence is TGTGCCAGTAGTTTATATTGGACACCGAACACCGGGGAGCTGTTTTTT. Residues: CASSLYWTPNTGELFF.

The rearrangement joins TRBV7-8 to TRBJ2-3; TRBD1 might be the D (6 bases). Per the germline V gene, CDR1 is SGHVS and CDR2 is FQNEAQ. The CDR3 is 17 residues long. Trimming took off 1 base at V and 4 bases at J, with 18 bases between the two ends. The chain's CDR3 is CASSLEGDTSTPDTQYF. The CDR3 DNA sequence: TGTGCCAGCAGCTTAGAGGGGGACACATCCACCCCAGATACGCAGTATTTT.

This clonotype was counted ten times or more. This chain uses TRBV29-1 with TRBJ2-3, with TRBD2 identical over 11 bases. This CDR3 spans 13 amino acids. The germline CDR1 and CDR2 sequences are SQVTM and ANQGSEA. With V trimmed by 3 bases and J by 4 bases, 0 bases remained unmatched. CDR3 coding DNA: TGCAGCGTTGATAGCGGGAGGGCAGATACGCAGTATTTT. Translating it yields CSVDSGRADTQYF.

Ten or more counts support this clonotype. The rearrangement links TRBV2 to TRBJ1-4; D unresolved. Germline-derived CDR1 and CDR2 are SNHLY and FYNNEI. With 1 base removed from V and 6 bases from J, the gap between germline ends came to 6 bases. This CDR3 is 13 amino acids long. The CDR3 bases are TGTGCCAGCAGTGAAGGGTTGGATGAAAAACTGTTTTTT. Translation gives CASSEGLDEKLFF.